These 26 T cell receptor beta chains were sequenced from one sample in a study of Ad26.COV2.S vaccination and SARS-CoV-2 variants. Produced via immunoSEQ multiplex PCR; TCRdb's table is partial and in-frame only. Found here are 350,000 to 500,000 clones, about 91% of them singletons; the top ten hold approximately 2.5%. Treatment defined: roughly 18 received Ad26.COV2.S at low or high dose, single or two shots; several received placebo; per-sample allocation not given. Sampling was done on day 63 after the first vaccine or placebo injection. The source was peripheral blood, collected in a trial of Ad26.COV2.S vaccine versus placebo. These receptors originate from a person aged 18-65 years who received the Ad26.COV2.S COVID-19 vaccine or a placebo.

Points on this clone: This same CDR3 is encoded by further DNA sequences in the sample. The J gene is TRBJ1-2, the V gene TRBV7-2; 9 bases are a match to TRBD1. This CDR3 region has 16 residues. Germline V gives CDR1 SGHTA, CDR2 FQGNSA. The junction had 9 bases not matched to a gene; V was cut back by 5 bases and J by 2 bases. The CDR3 loop reads CASSLRLGQGNYGYTF. As DNA, the CDR3 is TGTGCCAGCAGCCTGCGCCTAGGACAGGGGAACTATGGCTACACCTTC.

This sequence joins TRBV5-5 and TRBJ1-2; no clear D gene. Germline loops: CDR1 SGHKS, CDR2 YYEKEE (reference sequence). The CDR3 is 13 amino acids. V lost 4 bases and J lost 5, with 12 bases in between. In nucleotides, the CDR3 is TGTGCCAGCAGCCCGTTAGACGGGTATGGCTACACCTTC. Residues: CASSPLDGYGYTF. The whole variable domain, filled in from reference TRBV5-5 and TRBJ1-2, reads DAGVTQSPTHLIKTRGQQVTLRCSPISGHKSVSWYQQVLGQGPQFIFQYYEKEERGRGNFPDRFSARQFPNYSSELNVNALLLGDSALYLCASSPLDGYGYTFGSGTRLTVV.

This sequence joins TRBV6-5 and TRBJ2-6, with 7 bases lining up with TRBD1. Germline V gives CDR1 MNHEY, CDR2 SVGAGI. CDR3 length equals 13 residues. J gave up 8 bases and V 7 bases, and 5 bases lay outside the gene matches. The CDR3 spells CASILQGTNVLTF. The CDR3 bases are TGTGCCAGCATCCTACAGGGGACCAACGTCCTGACTTTC.

This chain links TRBV19 with TRBJ1-5, with D hard to call. V was cut by 3 bases and J by 4 bases, with 7 bases left in between. CDR3 length: 13 residues. Germline lookup yields CDR1 LNHDA and CDR2 SQIVND (reference sequence). The CDR3 is CASSIYVNQPQHF. The CDR3 nucleotides are TGTGCCAGTAGTATTTATGTGAATCAGCCCCAGCATTTT.

This sequence joins TRBV9 and TRBJ1-2, with unresolved D. CDR3 size: 15 residues. Trimming removed 3 bases from V and 5 bases from J, with 17 bases in between. Germline loops: CDR1 SGDLS, CDR2 YYNGEE. In DNA, the CDR3 is TGTGCCAGCAGCGGTATCCGGGTTCAGGATTATGGCTACACCTTC. Translating gives CASSGIRVQDYGYTF.

The chain combines TRBV7-3 with TRBJ2-6; D remains ambiguous. CDR3 size: 15 residues. The V end lost 0 bases, the J end lost 0 bases, and 3 bases lay between the germline ends. CDR1 is SGHTA and CDR2 is FQGTGA in the germline V gene. CDR3 nucleotide sequence: TGTGCCAGCAGCTTAACCCGCTCTGGGGCCAACGTCCTGACTTTC. Translated: CASSLTRSGANVLTF.

The genes are TRBV28 and TRBJ2-7, with 8 bases lining up with TRBD1. V lost 4 bases and J lost 3; bases outside the gene matches: 5. The germline V gene has CDR1 MDHEN and CDR2 SYDVKM. The CDR3 is 14 residues long. The CDR3 DNA follows: TGTGCCAGCAGTTCGAGGGGGACAGGCTACGAGCAGTACTTC. It is translated as CASSSRGTGYEQYF. Full variable domain (rest looked up from reference TRBV28 and TRBJ2-7): DVKVTQSSRYLVKRTGEKVFLECVQDMDHENMFWYRQDPGLGLRLIYFSYDVKMKEKGDIPEGYSVSREKKERFSLILESASTNQTSMYLCASSSRGTGYEQYFGPGTRLTVT.

This clone occurred many times. The chain couples TRBV6-2 or TRBV6-3 to TRBJ1-3, with D possibly TRBD1 on 6 matching bases. The V gene's germline CDR1 is MNHEY and CDR2 SVGEGT. The CDR3 runs 15 residues. Trimming stripped 5 bases from V and 0 bases from J, with 11 bases between. CDR3 sequence reads: CASSPADSSGNTIYF. The CDR3, as DNA: TGTGCCAGCAGTCCCGCGGACAGCTCTGGAAACACCATATATTTT.

The rearrangement uses TRBV5-1 and TRBJ2-3; TRBD2 is a possible D gene (6 bases). V was cut by 0 bases and J by 1 base, with 18 bases left in between. This CDR3 comprises 18 residues. Germline loops: CDR1 SGHRS, CDR2 YFSETQ. The CDR3 DNA reads as TGCGCCAGCAGCTTGGTGTCAGTCGGGGCTAGCGGCACAGATACGCAGTATTTT. This encodes CASSLVSVGASGTDTQYF. The full variable domain, with the rest looked up from reference TRBV5-1 and TRBJ2-3, is KAGVTQTPRYLIKTRGQQVTLSCSPISGHRSVSWYQQTPGQGLQFLFEYFSETQRNKGNFPGRFSGRQFSNSRSEMNVSTLELGDSALYLCASSLVSVGASGTDTQYFGPGTRLTVL.

V is TRBV10-3 and J is TRBJ1-3, with D unresolved. The CDR3 spans 15 residues. Germline V lookup: CDR1 ENHRY, CDR2 SYGVKD. The V and J ends lost 5 bases and 0 bases respectively, with 11 bases between them. The CDR3 DNA reads as TGTGCCATCAGTAATGGTTGGAGCTCTGGAAACACCATATATTTT. This translates into CAISNGWSSGNTIYF.

This chain uses TRBV3-1 (or the pseudogene TRBV3-2) with TRBJ2-5, with D tentatively TRBD1 (6 bases). Germline CDR1 LGHDT, CDR2 YNNKEL (reference sequence). The CDR3 totals 13 residues. The V end was cut by 8 bases, the J end by 3 bases, with 13 bases between. The CDR3 sequence: CASLRDTKETQYF. DNA for the CDR3: TGTGCCAGCCTCAGGGACACCAAAGAGACCCAGTACTTC.

This chain joins TRBV29-1 and TRBJ2-1; TRBD2 is a possible D gene (6 bases). Germline assignment: CDR1 SQVTM and CDR2 ANQGSEA. The CDR3 loop spans 13 amino acids. Between the trimmed V and J ends, which lost 7 bases and 9 bases, there was a span of 19 bases. DNA of the CDR3: TGCAGCGCGGCGAGCGGGTACAGAAGTGAGCAGTTCTTC. Amino acids: CSAASGYRSEQFF.

This chain joins TRBV19 and TRBJ2-5; D may correspond to TRBD1 or TRBD2 (5 bases each). The length of the CDR3 is 13 residues. CDR1 is LNHDA and CDR2 is SQIVND in the germline V gene (reference sequence). The V end was cut by 3 bases, the J end by 7 bases, with 12 bases between. The CDR3 DNA sequence: TGTGCCAGTAGTATTGTGGGGGAAGCGACCCAGTACTTC. Translated, it gives CASSIVGEATQYF.

The chain combines TRBV13 with TRBJ2-1; D is undetermined. CDR1 and CDR2 (germline): PRHDT, FYEKMQ (reference sequence). Trimming left V 3 bases short and J 8 bases short, with 8 bases between. The CDR3 covers 12 residues. The chain's CDR3 is CASSFESDEQFF. CDR3 bases: TGTGCCAGCAGCTTCGAAAGCGATGAGCAGTTCTTC.

The chain couples TRBV5-6 to TRBJ1-4, with D uncertain. Trimming took off 4 bases at V and 7 bases at J, with 20 bases between the two ends. CDR3 size: 16 residues. The V gene's germline CDR1 is SGHDT and CDR2 YYEEEE. CDR3: CASSVFSNLFSEKLFF. For the CDR3, the DNA is TGTGCCAGCAGCGTTTTCTCGAATTTATTTAGTGAAAAACTGTTTTTT.

The chain joins TRBV11-2 to TRBJ1-2; no reliable D call. The CDR3 runs 12 residues. V was clipped by 1 base and J by 5 bases, with 5 bases between them. Looked up from germline, CDR1 is SGHAT and CDR2 is FQNNGV. The chain's CDR3 is CASSLGYYGYTF. In nucleotides, the CDR3 is TGTGCCAGCAGCTTAGGGTATTATGGCTACACCTTC.

V and J are TRBV18 and TRBJ1-4; 9 bases are shared with TRBD1. In germline, CDR1 is KGHSH, CDR2 LQKENI. V shed 5 bases and J 8 bases; nucleotides not matched to a gene: 12. This CDR3 comprises 16 residues. The CDR3 loop reads CASSGSGTGIYEKLFF. For the CDR3, the DNA is TGTGCCAGCTCAGGGAGCGGGACAGGGATCTACGAAAAACTGTTTTTT.

This chain connects TRBV2 to TRBJ1-1; D might be TRBD1 (6 bases). V was clipped by 8 bases and J by 3 bases, with 22 bases between them. From germline, CDR1 is SNHLY and CDR2 FYNNEI. This CDR3 comprises 16 residues. DNA of the CDR3: TGTGCCAGCTCAGGGGCAGTAACGAGGTTTGACACTGAAGCTTTCTTT. Residues: CASSGAVTRFDTEAFF.

The CDR3: CASSETTGLTDTQYF. CDR3 in DNA: TGTGCCAGCAGTGAGACGACAGGATTGACAGATACGCAGTATTTT. The V call is TRBV2, the J call TRBJ2-3, with TRBD1 as a possible D gene (6 bases). V was trimmed by 3 bases and J by 3 bases, leaving 13 bases between them. Germline loops: CDR1 SNHLY, CDR2 FYNNEI. This CDR3 comprises 15 residues.

V gene TRBV19 combines with J gene TRBJ1-5, with D unclear. This CDR3 is built from 17 residues. Looked up from germline, CDR1 is LNHDA and CDR2 is SQIVND (reference sequence). Trimming shortened V by 4 bases and J by 0 bases, and 16 bases separated the two germline ends. CDR3 in DNA: TGTGCCAGTAGTACACCGCCGCGGCTTTATAGCAATCAGCCCCAGCATTTT. Protein product: CASSTPPRLYSNQPQHF.

The chain has TRBV19 and TRBJ2-5; 7 bases agree with TRBD1. Looked up from germline, CDR1 is LNHDA and CDR2 is SQIVND (reference sequence). The CDR3 is 15 residues long. V lost 3 bases to trimming and J lost 5 bases; unmatched junction nucleotides: 9. CDR3 sequence (DNA): TGTGCCAGTAGTATCAGACAGGGTACGTGGGAGACCCAGTACTTC. Its protein is CASSIRQGTWETQYF.

This chain uses TRBV7-9 with TRBJ2-5; 8 nucleotides match TRBD2. Per the germline V gene, CDR1 is SEHNR and CDR2 is FQNEAQ (reference sequence). The J segment lost 4 bases and the V segment lost 5 bases, leaving 9 bases of the junction unmatched. The CDR3 spans 15 residues. The CDR3 loop is CASSTRGGIGETQYF. The CDR3 DNA follows: TGTGCCAGCAGCACCCGGGGGGGGATTGGAGAGACCCAGTACTTC.

This chain uses TRBV5-6 with TRBJ1-1; no clear D. Trimming cost V 4 bases and J 5 bases, with 12 bases left between them. In germline, CDR1 is SGHDT, CDR2 YYEEEE. The CDR3 is 13 amino acids. In DNA, the CDR3 is TGTGCCAGCAGCCAAACGGATGGGACTGAAGCTTTCTTT. Translated, it gives CASSQTDGTEAFF.

The chain has TRBV13 and TRBJ2-7; 8 bases line up with TRBD1. Germline-derived CDR1 and CDR2 are PRHDT and FYEKMQ (reference sequence). The CDR3 length is 14 residues. V lost 6 bases and J lost 3; bases outside the gene matches: 7. The CDR3 reads CASSYGQGSYEQYV. In DNA form, the CDR3 reads TGTGCCAGCAGTTACGGACAGGGAAGCTACGAGCAGTACGTC.

The sample holds one count of this clone. This chain links TRBV15 with TRBJ1-4; D is unresolved. The CDR3 is 15 residues long. V lost 5 bases to trimming and J lost 0 bases, with 10 bases between them. CDR1 is LNHNV and CDR2 is YYDKDF in the germline V gene (reference sequence). The CDR3 loop reads CATSGVRPTNEKLFF. CDR3 nucleotide sequence: TGTGCCACCAGCGGGGTGAGGCCAACTAATGAAAAACTGTTTTTT.

The genes are TRBV5-1 and TRBJ2-3; a weak D match, TRBD2 (5 bases). The germline CDR1 and CDR2 sequences are SGHRS and YFSETQ. This CDR3 region has 14 residues. V lost 2 bases to trimming and J lost 5 bases, with 12 bases between them. The CDR3 DNA follows: TGCGCCAGCAGCTTAGGGCGAGAGGGAGATACGCAGTATTTT. It yields the protein CASSLGREGDTQYF.